This is a list of T cell receptor beta chains from one sample in a study of shared clonotypes between healthy human individuals. Here immunoSEQ multiplex PCR was the method, and the copy in TCRdb shows in-frame clones only, minus some. Of 550,000 to 750,000 clones in the sample, roughly 95% were seen once. The sequenced sample consisted of naive CD8+ T cells sorted from blood. Receptors were obtained from a woman in her thirties in good health. The CDR3 runs from the conserved cysteine through the conserved F or W. Fields, in order: V gene, clone size, D gene, J gene, CDR3 protein, CDR3 DNA. The D gene is left open where the match is weak. Not all rows give a size; the values are once, few, many and, for expanded clones, a class.

V gene: TRBV2; clone size: once; D gene: TRBD1; J gene: TRBJ1-4; CDR3 protein: CASRKTGSNEKLFF; CDR3 DNA: TGTGCCAGCAGGAAGACAGGGTCTAATGAAAAACTGTTTTTT
V gene: TRBV15; clone size: NA; D gene: TRBD1; J gene: TRBJ1-2; CDR3 protein: CATGGTAVDGYTF; CDR3 DNA: TGTGCCACTGGTGGGACAGCAGTTGACGGCTACACCTTC
V gene: TRBV5-4; clone size: NA; D gene: NA; J gene: TRBJ1-1; CDR3 protein: CASSALVHTEAFF; CDR3 DNA: TGTGCCAGCAGCGCCTTGGTTCACACTGAAGCTTTCTTT
V gene: TRBV28; clone size: NA; D gene: NA; J gene: TRBJ2-1; CDR3 protein: CAISEGNEQFF; CDR3 DNA: TGTGCCATTTCGGAGGGGAATGAGCAGTTCTTC
V gene: TRBV27; clone size: NA; D gene: NA; J gene: TRBJ2-6; CDR3 protein: CASSPDTGANVLTF; CDR3 DNA: TGTGCCAGCAGCCCCGACACTGGGGCCAACGTCCTGACTTTC
V gene: TRBV14; clone size: few; D gene: NA; J gene: TRBJ2-1; CDR3 protein: CASSMAYNEQFF; CDR3 DNA: TGTGCCAGCAGCATGGCGTACAATGAGCAGTTCTTC
V gene: TRBV6-5; clone size: NA; D gene: NA; J gene: TRBJ2-1; CDR3 protein: CASSYSKGILGYEQFF; CDR3 DNA: TGTGCCAGCAGTTACTCGAAGGGCATCCTCGGATATGAGCAGTTCTTC
V gene: TRBV28; clone size: NA; D gene: TRBD1; J gene: TRBJ2-7; CDR3 protein: CASRTTGEAYEQYF; CDR3 DNA: TGTGCCAGCAGGACGACAGGGGAGGCCTACGAGCAGTACTTC
V gene: TRBV27; clone size: NA; D gene: TRBD2; J gene: TRBJ2-7; CDR3 protein: CASQGSGKYEQYF; CDR3 DNA: TGTGCCAGCCAGGGTAGCGGGAAGTACGAGCAGTACTTC
V gene: TRBV27; clone size: NA; D gene: NA; J gene: TRBJ1-1; CDR3 protein: CASSPTGGNTEAFF; CDR3 DNA: TGTGCCAGCTCCCCGACGGGGGGGAACACTGAAGCTTTCTTT
V gene: TRBV7-6; clone size: NA; D gene: NA; J gene: TRBJ1-1; CDR3 protein: CASSPPGAMGTEAFF; CDR3 DNA: TGTGCCAGCAGCCCCCCAGGAGCGATGGGCACTGAAGCTTTCTTT
V gene: TRBV5-5; clone size: NA; D gene: NA; J gene: TRBJ2-7; CDR3 protein: CASSLTGLGSGAYEQYF; CDR3 DNA: TGTGCCAGCAGCCTCACAGGGTTAGGGAGTGGTGCCTACGAGCAGTACTTC
V gene: TRBV7-6; clone size: NA; D gene: NA; J gene: TRBJ2-1; CDR3 protein: CASSPGVNEQFF; CDR3 DNA: TGTGCCAGCAGCCCGGGAGTTAATGAGCAGTTCTTC
V gene: TRBV7-2; clone size: NA; D gene: NA; J gene: TRBJ1-1; CDR3 protein: CASSSDSTGPTEAFF; CDR3 DNA: TGTGCCAGCAGCTCCGATTCGACAGGACCCACTGAAGCTTTCTTT
V gene: TRBV28; clone size: NA; D gene: NA; J gene: TRBJ2-1; CDR3 protein: CASSLLGGNEQFF; CDR3 DNA: TGTGCCAGCAGTTTACTAGGGGGGAATGAGCAGTTCTTC
V gene: TRBV27; clone size: NA; D gene: NA; J gene: TRBJ2-7; CDR3 protein: CASSSRPTRGGSYEQYF; CDR3 DNA: TGTGCCAGCAGTTCCCGTCCCACTAGGGGGGGTTCCTACGAGCAGTACTTC
V gene: TRBV27; clone size: NA; D gene: TRBD2; J gene: TRBJ2-1; CDR3 protein: CASSPRTSGNEQFF; CDR3 DNA: TGTGCCAGCAGTCCAAGGACTAGCGGGAATGAGCAGTTCTTC
V gene: TRBV27; clone size: NA; D gene: NA; J gene: TRBJ1-1; CDR3 protein: CASTGDTEAFF; CDR3 DNA: TGTGCCAGCACTGGGGACACTGAAGCTTTCTTT
V gene: TRBV7-6; clone size: NA; D gene: TRBD2; J gene: TRBJ2-3; CDR3 protein: CASSLEREGMDTQYF; CDR3 DNA: TGTGCCAGCAGCTTAGAGCGGGAGGGCATGGATACGCAGTATTTT
V gene: TRBV6-6; clone size: NA; D gene: NA; J gene: TRBJ1-4; CDR3 protein: CASKKGGEKLFF; CDR3 DNA: TGTGCCAGCAAAAAAGGGGGTGAAAAACTGTTTTTT
V gene: TRBV11-2; clone size: NA; D gene: NA; J gene: TRBJ2-7; CDR3 protein: CASSGGLHFSYEQYF; CDR3 DNA: TGTGCCAGCAGCGGAGGTTTACACTTCTCCTACGAGCAGTACTTC
V gene: TRBV13; clone size: NA; D gene: NA; J gene: TRBJ1-2; CDR3 protein: CASSFEGDYGYTF; CDR3 DNA: TGTGCCAGCAGCTTTGAGGGCGACTATGGCTACACCTTC
V gene: TRBV10-2; clone size: once; D gene: NA; J gene: TRBJ2-3; CDR3 protein: CASSELVTDTQYF; CDR3 DNA: TGCGCCAGCAGTGAGTTAGTCACAGATACGCAGTATTTT
V gene: TRBV28; clone size: NA; D gene: NA; J gene: TRBJ2-5; CDR3 protein: CASSLGGAVMKTQYF; CDR3 DNA: TGTGCCAGCAGTTTAGGGGGAGCGGTAATGAAGACCCAGTACTTC
V gene: TRBV5-6; clone size: NA; D gene: NA; J gene: TRBJ2-7; CDR3 protein: CASSPKGAYEQYF; CDR3 DNA: TGTGCCAGCAGCCCAAAGGGGGCCTACGAGCAGTACTTC
V gene: TRBV7-9; clone size: NA; D gene: TRBD1; J gene: TRBJ2-1; CDR3 protein: CASSSQGAEYNEQFF; CDR3 DNA: TGTGCCAGCAGCTCACAGGGGGCGGAGTACAATGAGCAGTTCTTC
V gene: TRBV15; clone size: NA; D gene: NA; J gene: TRBJ2-3; CDR3 protein: CATSRVSSPGYTDTQYF; CDR3 DNA: TGTGCCACCAGCAGAGTTTCATCCCCGGGGTACACAGATACGCAGTATTTT
V gene: TRBV5-8; clone size: NA; D gene: NA; J gene: TRBJ2-7; CDR3 protein: CASSLYLAVHEQYF; CDR3 DNA: TGTGCCAGCAGCTTATATCTGGCAGTCCACGAGCAGTACTTC
V gene: TRBV5-6; clone size: NA; D gene: NA; J gene: TRBJ2-7; CDR3 protein: CASSHTDRSYEQYF; CDR3 DNA: TGTGCCAGCAGCCACACCGACAGGAGCTACGAGCAGTACTTC
V gene: TRBV5-5; clone size: NA; D gene: TRBD1; J gene: TRBJ2-2; CDR3 protein: CAGQGQGAGELFF; CDR3 DNA: TGTGCCGGCCAGGGGCAGGGGGCCGGGGAGCTGTTTTTT
V gene: TRBV6-6; clone size: NA; D gene: NA; J gene: TRBJ1-4; CDR3 protein: CASSPRRGTPAEKLFF; CDR3 DNA: TGTGCCAGCAGCCCCCGGCGCGGGACGCCGGCCGAAAAACTGTTTTTT
V gene: TRBV11-1; clone size: NA; D gene: NA; J gene: TRBJ2-2; CDR3 protein: CASSSSPLGAGELFF; CDR3 DNA: TGTGCCAGCAGCTCCTCTCCCCTGGGCGCCGGGGAGCTGTTTTTT
V gene: TRBV4-1; clone size: NA; D gene: TRBD2; J gene: TRBJ2-7; CDR3 protein: CASSTSGSEQYF; CDR3 DNA: TGCGCCAGCAGCACTAGCGGGAGCGAGCAGTACTTC
V gene: TRBV5-4; clone size: once; D gene: NA; J gene: TRBJ2-7; CDR3 protein: CASSLVGPSDEQYF; CDR3 DNA: TGTGCCAGCAGCTTGGTGGGGCCTTCAGACGAGCAGTACTTC
V gene: TRBV28; clone size: NA; D gene: TRBD1; J gene: TRBJ1-2; CDR3 protein: CASSLTGGAFRSSGYTF; CDR3 DNA: TGTGCCAGCAGTTTGACAGGGGGCGCATTTCGCTCGAGTGGCTACACCTTC
V gene: TRBV5-5; clone size: NA; D gene: TRBD1; J gene: TRBJ2-7; CDR3 protein: CASSLWTGSYEQYF; CDR3 DNA: TGTGCCAGCAGCCTCTGGACAGGGTCCTACGAGCAGTACTTC
V gene: TRBV2; clone size: NA; D gene: NA; J gene: TRBJ2-5; CDR3 protein: CASSEAGERQETQYF; CDR3 DNA: TGTGCCAGCAGTGAAGCCGGGGAGCGACAAGAGACCCAGTACTTC
V gene: TRBV28; clone size: once; D gene: TRBD1; J gene: TRBJ2-7; CDR3 protein: CASSPLGQDYEQYF; CDR3 DNA: TGTGCCAGCAGTCCACTGGGACAGGACTACGAGCAGTACTTC
V gene: TRBV10-2; clone size: NA; D gene: TRBD2; J gene: TRBJ2-3; CDR3 protein: CASTTSGMTDTQYF; CDR3 DNA: TGCGCCAGCACTACTAGCGGGATGACAGATACGCAGTATTTT
V gene: TRBV11-2; clone size: few; D gene: NA; J gene: TRBJ2-7; CDR3 protein: CASSLDGPYEQYF; CDR3 DNA: TGTGCCAGCAGCTTAGACGGACCCTACGAGCAGTACTTC
V gene: TRBV27; clone size: NA; D gene: TRBD2; J gene: TRBJ2-2; CDR3 protein: CASGAGTRGGELFF; CDR3 DNA: TGTGCCAGCGGAGCAGGGACTAGGGGCGGGGAGCTGTTTTTT
V gene: TRBV20-1; clone size: NA; D gene: NA; J gene: TRBJ2-7; CDR3 protein: CSARELYEQYF; CDR3 DNA: TGCAGTGCTAGAGAGCTCTACGAGCAGTACTTC
V gene: TRBV30; clone size: once; D gene: NA; J gene: TRBJ1-4; CDR3 protein: CAWSVSGANEKLFF; CDR3 DNA: TGTGCCTGGAGTGTAAGTGGGGCTAATGAAAAACTGTTTTTT
V gene: TRBV5-1; clone size: NA; D gene: TRBD2; J gene: TRBJ2-1; CDR3 protein: CASSDSTSGRYNEQFF; CDR3 DNA: TGCGCCAGCAGCGACTCGACTAGCGGGAGATACAATGAGCAGTTCTTC
V gene: TRBV9; clone size: NA; D gene: TRBD2; J gene: TRBJ2-5; CDR3 protein: CASSVGTSGQETQYF; CDR3 DNA: TGTGCCAGCAGCGTAGGGACTAGCGGGCAAGAGACCCAGTACTTC
V gene: TRBV14; clone size: NA; D gene: NA; J gene: TRBJ2-1; CDR3 protein: CASSLRGSGPSYNEQFF; CDR3 DNA: TGTGCCAGCAGCTTAAGAGGGTCAGGTCCGTCCTACAATGAGCAGTTCTTC
V gene: TRBV7-9; clone size: NA; D gene: NA; J gene: TRBJ2-1; CDR3 protein: CASSQRASAKGGQFF; CDR3 DNA: TGTGCCAGCAGCCAGCGGGCTAGCGCGAAAGGGGGGCAGTTCTTC
V gene: TRBV28; clone size: NA; D gene: NA; J gene: TRBJ2-7; CDR3 protein: CASGPGYEQYF; CDR3 DNA: TGTGCCAGCGGTCCGGGCTACGAGCAGTACTTC
V gene: TRBV4-1; clone size: NA; D gene: NA; J gene: TRBJ2-2; CDR3 protein: CASSPVDRTNTGELFF; CDR3 DNA: TGCGCCAGCAGCCCCGTGGACAGAACGAACACCGGGGAGCTGTTTTTT
V gene: TRBV27; clone size: NA; D gene: TRBD1; J gene: TRBJ1-1; CDR3 protein: CASSQGARTEAFF; CDR3 DNA: TGTGCCAGCAGCCAGGGGGCGCGCACTGAAGCTTTCTTT
V gene: TRBV20-1; clone size: NA; D gene: NA; J gene: TRBJ2-7; CDR3 protein: CSASPYEQYF; CDR3 DNA: TGCAGTGCTAGCCCCTACGAGCAGTACTTC
V gene: TRBV2; clone size: NA; D gene: TRBD2; J gene: TRBJ2-3; CDR3 protein: CASSTTSGRTDTQYF; CDR3 DNA: TGTGCCAGCAGTACAACTAGCGGGAGAACAGATACGCAGTATTTT
V gene: TRBV15; clone size: NA; D gene: NA; J gene: TRBJ2-1; CDR3 protein: CATQVVEYNEQFF; CDR3 DNA: TGTGCCACGCAAGTAGTCGAATACAATGAGCAGTTCTTC